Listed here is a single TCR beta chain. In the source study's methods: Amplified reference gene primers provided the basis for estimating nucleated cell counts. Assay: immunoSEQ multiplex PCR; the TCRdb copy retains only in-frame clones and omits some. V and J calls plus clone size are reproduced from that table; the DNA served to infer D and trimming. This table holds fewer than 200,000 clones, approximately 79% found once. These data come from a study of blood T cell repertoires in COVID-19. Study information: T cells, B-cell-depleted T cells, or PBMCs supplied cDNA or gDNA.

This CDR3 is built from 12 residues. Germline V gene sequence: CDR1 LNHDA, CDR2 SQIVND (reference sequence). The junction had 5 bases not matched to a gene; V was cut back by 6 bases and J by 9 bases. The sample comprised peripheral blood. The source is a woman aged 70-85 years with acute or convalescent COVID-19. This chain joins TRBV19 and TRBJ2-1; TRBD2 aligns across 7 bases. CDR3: CASRASGTEQFF. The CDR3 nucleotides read TGTGCCAGTAGGGCAAGCGGGACTGAGCAGTTCTTC.